These 25 T cell receptor beta chains share one sample of origin, sequenced in a study of blood T cell repertoires in COVID-19. Method: immunoSEQ multiplex PCR; TCRdb's copy keeps in-frame clones and lacks some. The sample lists some 120,000 clones, roughly nine tenths occurring once. Sequencing was carried out using peripheral blood. The source of these receptors is a human donor with active COVID-19. The donor label of this sample is uncertain.

J is TRBJ1-2 and V is TRBV6-4; 9 nucleotides match TRBD1. Germline-derived CDR1 and CDR2 are MRHNA and SNTAGT. V gave up 6 bases and J gave up 6 bases; unmatched junction bases: 8. CDR3 size: 14 residues. The CDR3 DNA sequence: TGTGCCAGCAGACATACCGGGACAGGGAATGGCTACACCTTC. Translating it yields CASRHTGTGNGYTF.

The chain links TRBV7-2 to TRBJ2-7; D gene uncertain. Germline V gene lookup returns CDR1 SGHTA and CDR2 FQGNSA. Trimming cost V 2 bases and J 1 base, with 9 bases left between them. This CDR3 comprises 14 residues. CDR3 loop: CASSLRTSSYEQYF. The CDR3 bases are TGTGCCAGCAGCTTACGTACATCTTCCTACGAGCAGTACTTC.

The chain uses TRBV18 and TRBJ1-6, with 7 nucleotides matching TRBD1. Germline lookup yields CDR1 KGHSH and CDR2 LQKENI. This CDR3 has 18 amino acids. V shed 6 bases and J 0 bases; nucleotides not matched to a gene: 11. CDR3 DNA: TGTGCCAGCTCCCTAACCGGATGGGACAGCTCCTATAATTCACCCCTCCACTTT. It codes for CASSLTGWDSSYNSPLHF. Complete variable domain (other parts from reference TRBV18 and TRBJ1-6): NAGVMQNPRHLVRRRGQEARLRCSPMKGHSHVYWYRQLPEEGLKFMVYLQKENIIDESGMPKERFSAEFPKEGPSILRIQQVVRGDSAAYFCASSLTGWDSSYNSPLHFGNGTRLTVT.

This rearrangement joins TRBV9 to TRBJ2-1, with 9 bases lining up with TRBD1. The CDR3 covers 17 residues. Per the germline V gene, CDR1 is SGDLS and CDR2 is YYNGEE. Germline trimming cut 0 bases from V and 6 bases from J; bases unmatched to any gene: 10. The CDR3 nucleotides read TGTGCCAGCAGCGTAGCTTTTGGGACAGGGCCCCCCAATGAGCAGTTCTTC. Translating gives CASSVAFGTGPPNEQFF.

Regarding this clone: The junction does not match germline at one end; this may be a read error. The chain employs TRBV18 and TRBJ2-7; 8 bases map to TRBD1. The CDR3 has 13 amino acids. Looked up from germline, CDR1 is KGHSH and CDR2 is LQKENI. The CDR3 reads CASSPPRGRGFVF. CDR3 in DNA: TGTGCCAGCTCACCACCCAGGGGGCGAGGTTTTGTCTTC.

The chain uses TRBV3-1 (or the pseudogene TRBV3-2) and TRBJ2-7; the match to TRBD1 covers 7 bases. Germline trimming cut 0 bases from V and 2 bases from J; bases unmatched to any gene: 7. This CDR3 spans 16 amino acids. The germline V gene has CDR1 LGHDT and CDR2 YNNKEL (reference sequence). The CDR3 region is CASSQDLGTATYEQYF. CDR3 bases: TGTGCCAGCAGCCAAGATCTTGGGACAGCTACCTACGAGCAGTACTTC.

This chain links TRBV14 with TRBJ2-7; D unclear. V was cut by 1 base and J by 1 base, with 20 bases left in between. Germline values: CDR1 SGHDN, CDR2 FVKESK. The CDR3 runs 18 residues. The CDR3 nucleotides are TGTGCCAGCAGCCAAGTCTTTTTTTTTGAGAATGCATCCTACGAGCAGTACTTC. Encoded protein: CASSQVFFFENASYEQYF.

The J gene is TRBJ1-2, the V gene TRBV20-1; D may be TRBD1 (5 bases). Between the trimmed V and J ends, which lost 3 bases and 3 bases, there was a span of 17 bases. The CDR3 sequence is 15 residues long. Germline CDR1 and CDR2: DFQATT and SNEGSKA (reference sequence). CDR3 in amino acids: CSASLAKGIHYGYTF. The CDR3 bases are TGCAGTGCTAGTCTTGCAAAGGGGATTCACTATGGCTACACCTTC.

The rearrangement links TRBV6-2 or TRBV6-3 to TRBJ1-1, with no clear D. This CDR3 has 14 residues. Germline V gene lookup returns CDR1 MNHEY and CDR2 SVGEGT. With 6 bases removed from V and 4 bases from J, the gap between germline ends came to 15 bases. CDR3 loop: CASSDLARPTEAFF. The CDR3 nucleotides are TGTGCCAGCAGCGATTTGGCGAGGCCCACTGAAGCTTTCTTT.

The chain employs TRBV7-3 and TRBJ2-5; D might be TRBD2 (6 bases). The CDR3 sequence is 14 residues long. Germline CDR1 reads SGHTA; CDR2 reads FQGTGA. V dropped 2 bases and J dropped 4 bases, with 11 bases sitting between them. CDR3 protein: CASSLAGQRETQYF. The CDR3 bases are TGTGCCAGCAGCTTAGCGGGGCAACGAGAGACCCAGTACTTC. Using reference TRBV7-3 and TRBJ2-5 for the parts outside the CDR3, the full variable domain is GAGVSQTPSNKVTEKGKYVELRCDPISGHTALYWYRQSLGQGPEFLIYFQGTGAADDSGLPNDRFFAVRPEGSVSTLKIQRTERGDSAVYLCASSLAGQRETQYFGPGTRLLVL.

The chain employs TRBV12-3 or TRBV12-4 and TRBJ1-5; unclear D gene. The CDR3 contains 13 residues. Between the trimmed V and J ends, which lost 2 bases and 3 bases, there was a span of 5 bases. For the CDR3, the DNA is TGTGCCAGCAGTTTAATATCCAATCAGCCCCAGCATTTT. Its translation is CASSLISNQPQHF.

The CDR3 here is CASTGTANSPLHF. CDR3 sequence (DNA): TGTGCCAGCACGGGGACAGCTAATTCACCCCTCCACTTT. The rearrangement joins TRBV25-1 to TRBJ1-6; TRBD1 matches 7 bases. The germline CDR1 and CDR2 sequences are MGHDK and SYGVNS. The CDR3 extends over 13 amino acids. The trim removed 7 bases at V and 6 bases at J, leaving 3 bases unmatched.

The chain recombines TRBV5-1 with TRBJ2-1; 13 positions match TRBD2. The CDR3 is made up of 18 amino acids. The germline V gene encodes CDR1 SGHRS and CDR2 YFSETQ. V was clipped by 2 bases and J by 1 base; unmatched bases: 6. CDR3 in DNA: TGCGCCAGCAGCTTACCACTAGCGGGGGGGAGGTCCTACAATGAGCAGTTCTTC. Residues: CASSLPLAGGRSYNEQFF. Together with reference TRBV5-1 and TRBJ2-1, the CDR3 gives the full variable domain: KAGVTQTPRYLIKTRGQQVTLSCSPISGHRSVSWYQQTPGQGLQFLFEYFSETQRNKGNFPGRFSGRQFSNSRSEMNVSTLELGDSALYLCASSLPLAGGRSYNEQFFGPGTRLTVL.

The CDR3 nucleotides read TGTGCCAGCAGCAAAGGGTTCTTCGGGGATGATAGCAATCAGCCCCAGCATTTT. Amino acids: CASSKGFFGDDSNQPQHF. J is TRBJ1-5 and V is TRBV21-1. TRBV21-1 is labeled a pseudogene. The CDR3 runs 18 residues.

In DNA, the CDR3 is TGTGCCAGCAGCCAAGATCTTTTTCAGGGGGCCCTTGCTTTCTTT. This translates into CASSQDLFQGALAFF. The chain couples TRBV3-1 (or the pseudogene TRBV3-2) to TRBJ1-1; 8 nucleotides match TRBD1. V lost 0 bases, J lost 11 bases, and 11 bases stayed unmatched. Germline V lookup: CDR1 LGHDT, CDR2 YNNKEL (reference sequence). This CDR3 spans 15 amino acids.

The chain couples TRBV6-6 to TRBJ2-3, with 7 bases identical to TRBD2. The CDR3 loop spans 15 amino acids. Germline CDR1 is MNHNY and CDR2 is SVGAGI (reference sequence). V dropped 5 bases and J dropped 2; count of bases not matched to a gene: 7. DNA for the CDR3: TGTGCCAGCAGTAATGGGCGGGGGTTCACAGATACGCAGTATTTT. It is translated as CASSNGRGFTDTQYF.

In nucleotides, the CDR3 is TGTGCCAGCAGCGTACAGCTAAATCAGCCCCAGCATTTT. Its protein product is CASSVQLNQPQHF. This sequence joins TRBV5-8 and TRBJ1-5; D is ambiguous. Germline V gene data show CDR1 as SGHTS and CDR2 as YDEGEE. The CDR3 is 13 residues long. V was trimmed by 4 bases and J by 4 bases, leaving 9 bases between them.

V is TRBV7-2 and J is TRBJ2-7; possible D gene TRBD2, 6 bases. The CDR3 runs 14 residues. Germline V CDR1 and CDR2: SGHTA, FQGNSA. The V end lost 7 bases, the J end lost 10 bases, and 23 bases lay between the germline ends. The CDR3 nucleotides are TGTGCCAGCACCCCGGTCGGGAGTTACAGTCGCCAGTACTTC. This sequence encodes CASTPVGSYSRQYF.

The chain has TRBV27 and TRBJ2-7; the match to TRBD2 covers 13 bases. The germline CDR1 and CDR2 sequences are MNHEY and SMNVEV (reference sequence). CDR3 size: 15 residues. The junction had 5 bases not matched to a gene; V was cut back by 6 bases and J by 3 bases. CDR3 amino acids: CASRLAGGEGYEQYF. The CDR3 DNA is TGTGCCAGCAGACTAGCGGGGGGGGAAGGCTACGAGCAGTACTTC.

The rearrangement links TRBV14 to TRBJ2-1; 10 nucleotides agree with TRBD2. The CDR3 length is 19 residues. Looked up from germline, CDR1 is SGHDN and CDR2 is FVKESK. Germline trimming cut 0 bases from V and 0 bases from J; bases unmatched to any gene: 8. CDR3 DNA sequence: TGTGCCAGCAGCCAAGAGGGCCTAGCGGGGGCCTTCTCCTACAATGAGCAGTTCTTC. It is translated as CASSQEGLAGAFSYNEQFF.

The chain joins TRBV4-3 to TRBJ2-1, with 11 bases aligning to TRBD2. Looked up from germline, CDR1 is LGHNA and CDR2 is YSLEER. J gave up 10 bases and V 0 bases, and 5 bases lay outside the gene matches. The CDR3 runs 15 residues. The CDR3 DNA reads TGCGCCAGCAGCCAAGATGGAGGACTAGCGGGCGAGCAGTTCTTC. Residues: CASSQDGGLAGEQFF.

This clone has just a few counts. V usage is TRBV3-1 (or the pseudogene TRBV3-2) and J usage is TRBJ2-4; 10 bases line up with TRBD1. V lost 4 bases to trimming and J lost 4 bases; unmatched junction nucleotides: 10. Germline V CDR1 and CDR2: LGHDT, YNNKEL (reference sequence). This CDR3 comprises 17 residues. The CDR3, as DNA: TGTGCCAGCAGCCGTAGGCCACCGGGACAGGGGAAAAACATTCAGTACTTC. It encodes CASSRRPPGQGKNIQYF.

The chain combines TRBV11-2 with TRBJ2-3; TRBD2 matches 7 bases. The germline CDR1 and CDR2 sequences are SGHAT and FQNNGV. CDR3 length equals 16 residues. J was trimmed by 3 bases and V by 4 bases; bases with no gene match: 10. The CDR3 loop is CASSSRGAGETDTQYF. CDR3 bases: TGTGCCAGCAGCTCACGGGGTGCGGGGGAGACAGATACGCAGTATTTT.

This clone appeared a single time. The chain recombines TRBV19 with TRBJ1-5, with D maybe TRBD1 (6 bases). The CDR3 length is 15 residues. V was pared by 6 bases and J by 1 base, with 13 bases between. The V gene's germline CDR1 is LNHDA and CDR2 SQIVND (reference sequence). The CDR3 DNA reads TGTGCCAGTAGCCAGACGGGACAAAGCAATCAGCCCCAGCATTTT. This encodes CASSQTGQSNQPQHF. Filled out from reference TRBV19 and TRBJ1-5, the complete variable domain reads DGGITQSPKYLFRKEGQNVTLSCEQNLNHDAMYWYRQDPGQGLRLIYYSQIVNDFQKGDIAEGYSVSREKKESFPLTVTSAQKNPTAFYLCASSQTGQSNQPQHFGDGTRLSIL.

The V gene is TRBV3-1 (or the pseudogene TRBV3-2), the J gene TRBJ2-3; tentatively, D is TRBD2 (7 bases). Deletions cut 4 bases from V and 6 bases from J, with 20 bases between. This CDR3 has 16 amino acids. Looked up from germline, CDR1 is LGHDT and CDR2 is YNNKEL (reference sequence). This CDR3 is CASSPSLGGGRDTQYF. DNA for the CDR3: TGTGCCAGCAGCCCCTCCTTAGGGGGGGGGCGGGATACGCAGTATTTT.